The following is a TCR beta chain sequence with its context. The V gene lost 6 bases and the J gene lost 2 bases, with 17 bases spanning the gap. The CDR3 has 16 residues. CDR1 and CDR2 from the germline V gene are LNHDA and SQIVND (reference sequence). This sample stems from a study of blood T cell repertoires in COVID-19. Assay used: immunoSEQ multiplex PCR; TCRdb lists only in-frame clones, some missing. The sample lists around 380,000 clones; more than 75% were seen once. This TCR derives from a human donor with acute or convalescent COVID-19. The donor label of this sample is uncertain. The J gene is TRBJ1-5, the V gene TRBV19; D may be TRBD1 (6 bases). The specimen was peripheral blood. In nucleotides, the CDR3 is TGTGCCAGTAGCCCTTGGGGGGGGCTGGGCAATCAGCCCCAGCATTTT. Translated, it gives CASSPWGGLGNQPQHF.